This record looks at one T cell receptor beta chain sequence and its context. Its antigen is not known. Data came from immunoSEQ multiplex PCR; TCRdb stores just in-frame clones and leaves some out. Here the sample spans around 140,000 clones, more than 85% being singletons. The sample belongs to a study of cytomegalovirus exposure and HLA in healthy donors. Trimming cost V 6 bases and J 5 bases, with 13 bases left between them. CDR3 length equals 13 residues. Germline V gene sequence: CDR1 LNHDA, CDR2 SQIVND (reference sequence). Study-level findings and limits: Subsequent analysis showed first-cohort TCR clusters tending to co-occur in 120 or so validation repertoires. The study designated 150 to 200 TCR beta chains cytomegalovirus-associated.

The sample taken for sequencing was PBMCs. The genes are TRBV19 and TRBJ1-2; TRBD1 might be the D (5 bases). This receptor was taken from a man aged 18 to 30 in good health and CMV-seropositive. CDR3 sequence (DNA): TGTGCCAGTAGCGCCCCCGGGGGTTATGGCTACACCTTC. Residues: CASSAPGGYGYTF.